This TCR beta chain appears in the sequencing data of a study of read filtering for tumor transcriptome and immune sequencing. Study as a whole: DNase treatment preceded whole-transcriptome library preparation. Study conclusions and caveats: Compared with RNA-seq, IR-seq gave much higher clonotype depth and reliability.

For this clonotype: The antigen is not known. This may stem from a read error, because a much larger clone lies one nucleotide away.

Trimming removed 5 bases from V and 3 bases from J, with 10 bases in between. CDR1 and CDR2 (germline): SGHVS, FQNEAQ. The CDR3 runs to 13 residues. Molecular barcoded adaptors covering alpha/delta and beta/gamma chains were used on 400 to 450 ng RNA. MiXCR, run by TCRdb on the reads, gives a single entry per CDR3 protein. The sample comprises over 40,000 distinct CDR3 sequences, roughly 12% of which are singletons, and roughly 15% rests with the top ten. The specimen sequenced was a population of CD138-negative cells sorted from bone marrow. The clonotype originates from a donor over 35 with multiple myeloma. The chain carries TRBV7-8 and TRBJ1-1, with D unresolved. Here the CDR3 DNA reads TGTGCCAGCAGCCCAGGAATGGACACTGAAGCTTTCTTT. Protein sequence: CASSPGMDTEAFF.